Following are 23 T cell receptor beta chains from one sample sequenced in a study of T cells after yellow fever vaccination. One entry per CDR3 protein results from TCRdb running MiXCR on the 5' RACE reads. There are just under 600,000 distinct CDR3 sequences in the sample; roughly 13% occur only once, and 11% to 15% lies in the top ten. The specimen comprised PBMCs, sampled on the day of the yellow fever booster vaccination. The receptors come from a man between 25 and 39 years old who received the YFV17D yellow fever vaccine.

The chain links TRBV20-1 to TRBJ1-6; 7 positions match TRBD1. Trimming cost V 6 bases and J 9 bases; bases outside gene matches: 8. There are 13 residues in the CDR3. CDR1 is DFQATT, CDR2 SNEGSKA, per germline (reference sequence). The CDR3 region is CSARTGQGSPLHF. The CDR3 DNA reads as TGCAGTGCCCGGACAGGCCAGGGTTCACCCCTCCACTTT.

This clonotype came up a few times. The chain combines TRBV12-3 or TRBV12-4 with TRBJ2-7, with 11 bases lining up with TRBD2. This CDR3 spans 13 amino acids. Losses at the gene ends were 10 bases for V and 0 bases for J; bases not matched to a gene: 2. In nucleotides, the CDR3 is TGTGCCACAACTAGCGGGAGCTCCTACGAGCAGTACTTC. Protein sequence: CATTSGSSYEQYF.

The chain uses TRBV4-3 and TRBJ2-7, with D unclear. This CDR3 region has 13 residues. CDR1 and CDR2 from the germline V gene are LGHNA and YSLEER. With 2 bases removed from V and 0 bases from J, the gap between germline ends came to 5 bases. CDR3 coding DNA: TGCGCCAGCAGCCAATCAGGCTCCTACGAGCAGTACTTC. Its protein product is CASSQSGSYEQYF.

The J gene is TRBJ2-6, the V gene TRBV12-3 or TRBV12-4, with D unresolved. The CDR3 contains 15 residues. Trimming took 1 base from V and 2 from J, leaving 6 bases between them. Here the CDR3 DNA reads TGTGCCAGCAGTTTAGGAGACCCTGGGGCCAACGTCCTGACTTTC. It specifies CASSLGDPGANVLTF.

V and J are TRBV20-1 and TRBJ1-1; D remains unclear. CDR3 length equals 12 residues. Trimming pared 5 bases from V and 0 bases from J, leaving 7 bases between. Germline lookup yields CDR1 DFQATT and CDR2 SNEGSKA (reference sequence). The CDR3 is CSALVMNTEAFF. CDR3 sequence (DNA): TGCAGTGCTCTAGTCATGAACACTGAAGCTTTCTTT.

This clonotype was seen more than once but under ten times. The CDR3 is CASSLRGAHTGELFF. CDR3 nucleotide sequence: TGTGCCAGCAGCCTCCGGGGCGCCCACACCGGGGAGCTGTTTTTT. The genes are TRBV7-2 and TRBJ2-2; D tentatively reads TRBD1 or TRBD2 (5 bases each). Germline V gives CDR1 SGHTA, CDR2 FQGNSA. The length of the CDR3 is 15 residues. The ends were cut back, 5 bases at V and 3 bases at J, with 13 bases in the middle.

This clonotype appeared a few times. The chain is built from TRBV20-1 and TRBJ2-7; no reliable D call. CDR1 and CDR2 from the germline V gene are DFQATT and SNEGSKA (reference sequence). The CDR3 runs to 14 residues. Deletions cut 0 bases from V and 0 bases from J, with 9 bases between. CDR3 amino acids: CSARDLTSSYEQYF. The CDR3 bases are TGCAGTGCTAGAGATCTGACGTCCTCCTACGAGCAGTACTTC.

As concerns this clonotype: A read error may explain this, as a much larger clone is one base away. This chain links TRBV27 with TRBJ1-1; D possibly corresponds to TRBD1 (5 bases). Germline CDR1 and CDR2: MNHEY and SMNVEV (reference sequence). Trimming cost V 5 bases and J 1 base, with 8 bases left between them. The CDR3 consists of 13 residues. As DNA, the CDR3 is TGTGCCAGCAGTATAGGGACGAACACTGAAGCTTTCTTT. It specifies CASSIGTNTEAFF.

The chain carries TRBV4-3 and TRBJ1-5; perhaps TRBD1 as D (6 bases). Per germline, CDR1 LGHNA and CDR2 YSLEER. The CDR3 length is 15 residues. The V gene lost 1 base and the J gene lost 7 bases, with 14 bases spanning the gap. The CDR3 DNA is TGCGCCAGCAGCCAAGTTGGGGGGGGCGACCAGCCCCAGCATTTT. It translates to CASSQVGGGDQPQHF.

CDR3 DNA sequence: TGTGCCAGCAGTTGGGGACAGACCTACGAGCAGTACTTC. Translating it yields CASSWGQTYEQYF. The V call is TRBV7-2, the J call TRBJ2-7; 7 bases align to TRBD1. V dropped 6 bases and J dropped 2; count of bases not matched to a gene: 4. Germline V gene sequence: CDR1 SGHTA, CDR2 FQGNSA. The CDR3 is made up of 13 amino acids. Full variable domain (outside the CDR3, taken from reference TRBV7-2 and TRBJ2-7): GAGVSQSPSNKVTEKGKDVELRCDPISGHTALYWYRQSLGQGLEFLIYFQGNSAPDKSGLPSDRFSAERTGGSVSTLTIQRTQQEDSAVYLCASSWGQTYEQYFGPGTRLTVT.

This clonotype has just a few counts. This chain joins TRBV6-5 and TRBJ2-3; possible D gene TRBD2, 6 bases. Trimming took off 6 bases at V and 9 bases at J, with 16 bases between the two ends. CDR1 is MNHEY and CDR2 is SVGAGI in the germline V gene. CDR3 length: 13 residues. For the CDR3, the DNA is TGTGCCAGCAGCACAAGGGCCGGAGGGACGCAGTATTTT. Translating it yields CASSTRAGGTQYF.

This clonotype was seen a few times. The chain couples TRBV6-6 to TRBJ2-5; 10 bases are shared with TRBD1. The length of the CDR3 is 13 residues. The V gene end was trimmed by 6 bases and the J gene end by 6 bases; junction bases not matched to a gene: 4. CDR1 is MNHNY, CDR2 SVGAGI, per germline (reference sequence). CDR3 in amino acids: CASRGQGMKTQYF. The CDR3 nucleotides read TGTGCCAGCAGGGGACAGGGGATGAAGACCCAGTACTTC.

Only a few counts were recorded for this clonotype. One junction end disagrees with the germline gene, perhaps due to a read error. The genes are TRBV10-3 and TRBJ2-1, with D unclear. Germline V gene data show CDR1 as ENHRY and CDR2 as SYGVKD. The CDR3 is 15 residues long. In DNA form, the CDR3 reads TGTGCCATCAGCGAGTCGGTAGAGTCCTACAATGAGCAGTTCTTC. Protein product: CAISESVESYNEQFF.

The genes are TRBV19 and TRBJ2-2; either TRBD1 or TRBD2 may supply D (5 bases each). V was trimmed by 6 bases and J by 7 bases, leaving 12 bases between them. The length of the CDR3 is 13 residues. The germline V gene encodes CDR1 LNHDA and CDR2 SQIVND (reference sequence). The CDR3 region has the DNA TGTGCCAGTAGAGGCCGAGGGGTCGGGGAGCTGTTTTTT. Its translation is CASRGRGVGELFF.

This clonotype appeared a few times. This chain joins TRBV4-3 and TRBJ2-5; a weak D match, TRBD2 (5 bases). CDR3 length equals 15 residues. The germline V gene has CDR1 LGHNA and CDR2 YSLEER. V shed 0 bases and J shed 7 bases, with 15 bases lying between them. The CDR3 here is CASSQDRGVRGTQYF. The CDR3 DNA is TGCGCCAGCAGCCAAGATCGGGGAGTTCGGGGGACCCAGTACTTC.

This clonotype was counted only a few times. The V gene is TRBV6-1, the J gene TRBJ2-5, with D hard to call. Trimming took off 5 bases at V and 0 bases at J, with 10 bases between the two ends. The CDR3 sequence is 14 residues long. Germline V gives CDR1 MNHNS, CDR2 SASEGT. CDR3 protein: CASSLIQYQETQYF. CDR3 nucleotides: TGTGCCAGCAGTCTCATACAGTACCAAGAGACCCAGTACTTC.

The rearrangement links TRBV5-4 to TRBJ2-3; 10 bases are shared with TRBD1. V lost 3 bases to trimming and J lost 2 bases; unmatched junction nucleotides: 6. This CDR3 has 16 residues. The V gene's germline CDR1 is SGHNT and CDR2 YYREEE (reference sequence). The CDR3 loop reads CASSSGQGGLTDTQYF. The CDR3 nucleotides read TGTGCCAGCAGCTCCGGACAGGGGGGACTCACAGATACGCAGTATTTT.

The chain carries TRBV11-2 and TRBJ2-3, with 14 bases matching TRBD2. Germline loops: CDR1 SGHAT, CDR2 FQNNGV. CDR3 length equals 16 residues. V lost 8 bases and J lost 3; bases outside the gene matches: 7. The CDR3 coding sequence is TGTGCCAGCTCAACTGGGACTAGCGGGAGAACAGATACGCAGTATTTT. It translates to CASSTGTSGRTDTQYF.

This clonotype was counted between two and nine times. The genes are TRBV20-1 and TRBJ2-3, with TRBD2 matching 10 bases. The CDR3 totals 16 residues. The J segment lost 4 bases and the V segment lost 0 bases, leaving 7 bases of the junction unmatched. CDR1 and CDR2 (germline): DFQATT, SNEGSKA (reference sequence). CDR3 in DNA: TGCAGTGCTAGAGATCTAGCGGGAGTGGGGGCAGATACGCAGTATTTT. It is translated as CSARDLAGVGADTQYF.

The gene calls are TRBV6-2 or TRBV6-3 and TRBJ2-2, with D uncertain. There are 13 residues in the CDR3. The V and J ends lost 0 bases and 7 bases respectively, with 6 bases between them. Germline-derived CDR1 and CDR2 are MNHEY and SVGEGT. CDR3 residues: CASSYSRSGELFF. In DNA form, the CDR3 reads TGTGCCAGCAGTTACTCGAGGAGCGGGGAGCTGTTTTTT.

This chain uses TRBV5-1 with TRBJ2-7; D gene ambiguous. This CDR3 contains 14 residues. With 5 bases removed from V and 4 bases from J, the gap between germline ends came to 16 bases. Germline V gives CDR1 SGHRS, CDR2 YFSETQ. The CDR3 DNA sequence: TGCGCCAGCAGTTCATCACGTACTGGATACGAGCAGTACTTC. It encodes CASSSSRTGYEQYF.

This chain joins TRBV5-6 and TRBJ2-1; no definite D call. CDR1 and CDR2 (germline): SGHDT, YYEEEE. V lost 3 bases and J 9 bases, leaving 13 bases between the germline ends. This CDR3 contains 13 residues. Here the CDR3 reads CASSSYGDREQFF. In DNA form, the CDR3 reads TGTGCCAGCAGCTCATACGGAGATCGTGAGCAGTTCTTC.

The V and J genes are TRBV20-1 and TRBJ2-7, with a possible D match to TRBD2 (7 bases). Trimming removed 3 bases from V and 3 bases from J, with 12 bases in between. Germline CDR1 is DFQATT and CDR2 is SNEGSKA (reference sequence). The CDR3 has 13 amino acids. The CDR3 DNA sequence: TGCAGTGCTAGGGCGGGGGCGAGCTACGAGCAGTACTTC. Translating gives CSARAGASYEQYF.